The 19 T cell receptor beta chains below all came from one sample that was sequenced in a study of cytomegalovirus exposure and HLA in healthy donors. This PCR relied on a set of 60 Vbeta primers and 13 Jbeta primers. The assay was immunoSEQ multiplex PCR, and TCRdb's table has in-frame clones only and misses some. Among some 170,000 clones listed, roughly 80% were seen once. Sequenced material: PBMCs. The receptors shown here come from a girl aged 2 to 9 in good health and CMV-seropositive.

The rearrangement links TRBV15 to TRBJ1-2, with unresolved D. CDR1 is LNHNV, CDR2 YYDKDF, per germline (reference sequence). This CDR3 is 12 amino acids long. Trimming stripped 8 bases from V and 4 bases from J, with 11 bases between. Here the CDR3 reads CATRSLGYGYTF. CDR3 nucleotides: TGTGCCACCCGGAGCCTGGGCTATGGCTACACCTTC.

The chain combines TRBV30 with TRBJ1-2; 7 bases fit TRBD1. V lost 5 bases, J lost 6 bases, and 0 bases stayed unmatched. The CDR3 is 10 amino acids. CDR1 and CDR2 (germline): GTSNPN, SVGIG (reference sequence). This CDR3 is CAWDRDGYTF. The CDR3 bases are TGTGCCTGGGACAGGGATGGCTACACCTTC.

This rearrangement joins TRBV30 to TRBJ2-3; no clear D. Germline CDR1 is GTSNPN and CDR2 is SVGIG (reference sequence). There are 12 residues in the CDR3. Between the trimmed V and J ends, which lost 2 bases and 4 bases, there was a span of 7 bases. The CDR3 DNA is TGTGCCTGGAGTACTATAGCAGATACGCAGTATTTT. It specifies CAWSTIADTQYF.

This chain joins TRBV4-2 and TRBJ2-1; 8 bases line up with TRBD2. Per germline, CDR1 LGHNA and CDR2 YNFKEQ. This CDR3 is built from 16 residues. Losses at the gene ends were 1 base for V and 10 bases for J; bases not matched to a gene: 12. The CDR3 region has the DNA TGTGCCAGCAGCCAAGGTCTCCGGACTAGCCCCATGGAGCAGTTCTTC. Its protein product is CASSQGLRTSPMEQFF.

The J gene is TRBJ2-1, the V gene TRBV4-2, with D unresolved. The V gene's germline CDR1 is LGHNA and CDR2 YNFKEQ. Trimming pared 0 bases from V and 7 bases from J, leaving 13 bases between. CDR3 length: 15 amino acids. The chain's CDR3 is CASSQDRSLVNEQFF. The CDR3 nucleotides read TGTGCCAGCAGCCAAGATCGGTCTCTAGTGAATGAGCAGTTCTTC.

With regard to this clone: One junction end disagrees with the germline gene, perhaps due to a read error. The chain couples TRBV7-7 to TRBJ2-3, with TRBD2 matching 10 bases. This CDR3 is 15 amino acids long. CDR1 is SSHAT, CDR2 FNYEAQ, per germline (reference sequence). The chain's CDR3 is CASSTSSGGGDTQYF. CDR3 DNA sequence: TGTGCTAGCAGCACCTCCAGCGGGGGGGGAGATACGCAGTATTTT.

The J gene is TRBJ1-3, the V gene TRBV30, with D unresolved. This CDR3 is built from 12 residues. V lost 4 bases and J lost 2, with 6 bases in between. Germline V CDR1 and CDR2: GTSNPN, SVGIG (reference sequence). Here the CDR3 DNA reads TGTGCCTGGATCAGGACTGGAAACACCATATATTTT. Protein: CAWIRTGNTIYF.

The chain is built from TRBV14 and TRBJ2-4, with 7 bases identical to TRBD1. CDR1 is SGHDN, CDR2 FVKESK, per germline. This CDR3 is 14 amino acids long. With 0 bases clipped from V and 9 bases from J, the junction kept 5 bases outside the gene matches. Here the CDR3 reads CASSQDRRQGIQYF. The CDR3 DNA reads as TGTGCCAGCAGCCAAGATCGGCGACAGGGCATTCAGTACTTC.

The genes are TRBV20-1 and TRBJ1-1; D is undetermined. V lost 6 bases, J lost 6 bases, and 11 bases lay in between. Germline assignment: CDR1 DFQATT and CDR2 SNEGSKA (reference sequence). The CDR3 runs 11 residues. The chain's CDR3 is CSATPGSEAFF. The DNA of the CDR3 is TGCAGTGCAACACCCGGGTCTGAAGCTTTCTTT.

The V and J genes are TRBV28 and TRBJ2-2; no clear D gene. V lost 9 bases, J lost 3 bases, and 8 bases lay in between. CDR3 size: 12 residues. Germline assignment: CDR1 MDHEN and CDR2 SYDVKM. DNA of the CDR3: TGTGCCAGTACACCTTACACCGGGGAGCTGTTTTTT. Its translation is CASTPYTGELFF. Full variable domain (missing parts from reference TRBV28 and TRBJ2-2): DVKVTQSSRYLVKRTGEKVFLECVQDMDHENMFWYRQDPGLGLRLIYFSYDVKMKEKGDIPEGYSVSREKKERFSLILESASTNQTSMYLCASTPYTGELFFGEGSRLTVL.

The chain carries TRBV9 and TRBJ1-2, with D unclear. CDR1 is SGDLS and CDR2 is YYNGEE in the germline V gene. The CDR3 extends over 15 amino acids. Trimming removed 0 bases from V and 0 bases from J, with 9 bases in between. This chain's CDR3 is CASSVVAGANYGYTF. As DNA, the CDR3 is TGTGCCAGCAGCGTAGTAGCGGGAGCTAACTATGGCTACACCTTC. The full variable domain, its missing parts supplied by reference TRBV9 and TRBJ1-2, is DSGVTQTPKHLITATGQRVTLRCSPRSGDLSVYWYQQSLDQGLQFLIQYYNGEERAKGNILERFSAQQFPDLHSELNLSSLELGDSALYFCASSVVAGANYGYTFGSGTRLTVV.

V and J are TRBV6-6 and TRBJ1-3, with D possibly being TRBD1 (6 bases). The CDR3 is made up of 13 amino acids. Germline loops: CDR1 MNHNY, CDR2 SVGAGI (reference sequence). The V gene lost 2 bases and the J gene lost 8 bases, with 10 bases spanning the gap. This CDR3 reads CASSYTEGDTIYF. CDR3 coding DNA: TGTGCCAGCAGTTACACCGAGGGGGACACCATATATTTT.

The chain recombines TRBV5-4 with TRBJ1-2, with 9 bases identical to TRBD1. The CDR3 runs 14 residues. Germline V CDR1 and CDR2: SGHNT, YYREEE (reference sequence). V was clipped by 10 bases and J by 4 bases; unmatched bases: 11. DNA for the CDR3: TGTGCCTTTACGGGACAGGGCGATATCTATGGCTACACCTTC. Its translation is CAFTGQGDIYGYTF. The variable domain in full, with the rest retrieved from reference TRBV5-4 and TRBJ1-2, is ETGVTQSPTHLIKTRGQQVTLRCSSQSGHNTVSWYQQALGQGPQFIFQYYREEENGRGNFPPRFSGLQFPNYSSELNVNALELDDSALYLCAFTGQGDIYGYTFGSGTRLTVV.

The chain links TRBV19 to TRBJ1-1, with 7 bases aligning to TRBD1. V was clipped by 10 bases and J by 4 bases; unmatched bases: 6. From germline, CDR1 is LNHDA and CDR2 SQIVND (reference sequence). This CDR3 spans 12 amino acids. The CDR3 DNA is TGTGCCACGCGACAGGGAAGCACTGAAGCTTTCTTT. Residues: CATRQGSTEAFF.

The chain uses TRBV6-1 and TRBJ1-5, with TRBD1 matching over 7 bases. Trimming at V came to 6 bases and at J to 2 bases, leaving 7 bases not matched to a gene. The CDR3 sequence is 15 residues long. Germline-derived CDR1 and CDR2 are MNHNS and SASEGT. In DNA, the CDR3 is TGTGCCAGCAGGCAACAGGGGAGTCGCAATCAGCCCCAGCATTTT. Residues: CASRQQGSRNQPQHF.

V is TRBV5-6 and J is TRBJ1-2; maybe TRBD1 (6 bases). The CDR3 runs to 14 residues. Germline V gene data show CDR1 as SGHDT and CDR2 as YYEEEE. V gave up 4 bases and J gave up 4 bases, with 14 bases separating them. As DNA, the CDR3 is TGTGCCAGCAGCCAGACAGGTCCCGGCTATGGCTACACCTTC. It codes for CASSQTGPGYGYTF.

The J gene is TRBJ1-3, the V gene TRBV30, with D uncertain. The CDR3 length is 11 residues. Germline V CDR1 and CDR2: GTSNPN, SVGIG (reference sequence). Written as DNA, the CDR3 is TGTGCTGCACGCAGATCAAACACCATATATTTT. This codes for CAARRSNTIYF.

The chain is built from TRBV9 and TRBJ2-1, with D possibly TRBD2 on 6 matching bases. This CDR3 contains 16 residues. Trimming pared 0 bases from V and 2 bases from J, leaving 12 bases between. In germline, CDR1 is SGDLS, CDR2 YYNGEE. The chain's CDR3 is CASSVVGSTPYNEQFF. The CDR3 DNA reads TGTGCCAGCAGCGTAGTCGGGAGTACCCCCTACAATGAGCAGTTCTTC.

This clone was found a few times. This CDR3 reads CASSSRDRGHEQYF. As DNA, the CDR3 is TGCGCCAGCAGCTCCCGGGACAGGGGCCACGAGCAGTACTTC. The V call is TRBV4-1, the J call TRBJ2-5; 10 bases align to TRBD1. The J call may not be correct, given that the DNA end is closer to TRBJ2-7. The germline V gene has CDR1 MGHRA and CDR2 YSYEKL. This CDR3 has 14 residues.